This T cell receptor (beta chain) is drawn from a study of cytomegalovirus exposure and HLA in healthy donors. Study-wide context: Approximately 180 million T cells yielded around 100 million unique TCR beta sequences, as an earlier analysis found.

Amplification used 60 Vbeta primers and 13 Jbeta primers. Only in-frame clones appear in the TCRdb table, and some are missing; sequencing was by immunoSEQ multiplex PCR. The sample has roughly 97,000 clones; over 60% are singletons. V was clipped by 2 bases and J by 5 bases, with 11 bases between them. This CDR3 spans 14 amino acids. In germline, CDR1 is MNHNS, CDR2 SASEGT. General study findings and limits: Among the most significant clusters, several appeared linked to common viral pathogens in a later analysis. Looking again later, the authors saw that most CMV-associated TCR beta chains seemed HLA-restricted.

With regard to this clone: The antigen is undetermined.

The rearrangement links TRBV6-1 to TRBJ2-3; unclear D gene. This TCR derives from a man between 60 and 75 years old in good health and CMV-seropositive. The sequenced material came from PBMCs. CDR3 sequence reads: CASSEHGFEDTQYF. Here the CDR3 DNA reads TGTGCCAGCAGTGAACACGGGTTCGAAGATACGCAGTATTTT.